This entry lists 8 T cell receptor beta chains sequenced from one sample in a study of T cell responses to AZD1222 COVID-19 vaccine (dated by TCRdb to the early 2020s). The protocol used for the library was the immunoSEQ multiplex PCR assay. TCRdb limited this immuneACCESS table to in-frame rearrangements with V and J called. A share of clones is missing; checked studies link under half to unresolved V genes, and the rest is unexplained. The sample table holds about 72,000 clones, of which roughly nine tenths were seen once. The ten largest clones represent about 28% of the sample. The time point label for this specimen denotes: about 28 days (+/-7) after the second vaccine dose. The starting material was peripheral blood, obtained 28 days after the second AZD1222 dose. The receptor source for this set is an adult who received the AZD1222 COVID-19 vaccine.

This clone is judged medium-sized. The rearrangement uses TRBV29-1 and TRBJ2-4; D is undetermined. Germline V gene lookup returns CDR1 SQVTM and CDR2 ANQGSEA. The CDR3 extends over 12 amino acids. Trimming removed 4 bases at V and 9 bases at J, with 13 bases between. This CDR3 is CSVASGVGIQYF. In DNA, the CDR3 is TGCAGCGTTGCCTCCGGAGTGGGCATTCAGTACTTC.

The gene calls are TRBV7-9 and TRBJ1-1; 7 nucleotides line up with TRBD1. The germline CDR1 and CDR2 sequences are SEHNR and FQNEAQ (reference sequence). V lost 2 bases and J lost 5; bases outside the gene matches: 8. This CDR3 spans 15 amino acids. For the CDR3, the DNA is TGTGCCAGCAGCTTAAACAGGGGAGGAGTAACTGAAGCTTTCTTT. Its translation is CASSLNRGGVTEAFF.

This clone turned up a few times. CDR3 in DNA: TGTGCCACCAGCCGACCCGACCTTAACACCGGGGAGCTGTTTTTT. It is translated as CATSRPDLNTGELFF. This rearrangement joins TRBV15 to TRBJ2-2, with unresolved D. Trimming removed 5 bases from V and 2 bases from J, with 12 bases in between. The CDR3 loop spans 15 amino acids. Germline values: CDR1 LNHNV, CDR2 YYDKDF (reference sequence). Looking up the rest from reference TRBV15 and TRBJ2-2 gives the full variable domain: DAMVIQNPRYQVTQFGKPVTLSCSQTLNHNVMYWYQQKSSQAPKLLFHYYDKDFNNEADTPDNFQSRRPNTSFCFLDIRSPGLGDTAMYLCATSRPDLNTGELFFGEGSRLTVL.

CDR3 bases: TGCAGCGTTAGGAGGGCTTTGGGCGATGAGCAGTTCTTC. Its translation: CSVRRALGDEQFF. The V gene is TRBV29-1, the J gene TRBJ2-1; weak D call: TRBD2 (6 bases). From germline, CDR1 is SQVTM and CDR2 ANQGSEA. The CDR3 runs to 13 residues. Trimming removed 5 bases from V and 8 bases from J, with 16 bases in between.

This sequence joins TRBV27 and TRBJ2-3; D unclear. V lost 6 bases and J 4 bases, leaving 11 bases between the germline ends. The CDR3 is 13 residues long. Per germline, CDR1 MNHEY and CDR2 SMNVEV (reference sequence). This CDR3 reads CASRSRPADTQYF. DNA for the CDR3: TGTGCCAGCAGGTCAAGGCCCGCAGATACGCAGTATTTT.

This sequence joins TRBV7-5 and TRBJ2-1; TRBD2 is the table's D call and was not checked against the DNA. TRBV7-5 is tagged as a pseudogene. This CDR3 contains 23 residues. CDR3 in amino acids: CVRSPQIPPGGLAGGPDNNEQFF. The CDR3 nucleotides are TGTGTCAGAAGCCCACAGATTCCTCCCGGGGGACTAGCGGGAGGCCCCGATAACAATGAGCAGTTCTTC.

V gene TRBV28 combines with J gene TRBJ2-1, with D possibly TRBD2 on 7 matching bases. V lost 5 bases, J lost 10 bases, and 27 bases lay in between. The CDR3 consists of 17 residues. The germline V gene has CDR1 MDHEN and CDR2 SYDVKM. Here the CDR3 DNA reads TGTGCCAGCAGTCCAGTGCGGGAGAAGGGACATGTGGACGAGCAGTTCTTC. Translating gives CASSPVREKGHVDEQFF.

The CDR3 sequence is CASSEGRETGELFF. In DNA, the CDR3 is TGTGCCAGCAGTGAGGGCAGGGAAACCGGGGAGCTGTTTTTT. This sequence joins TRBV6-4 and TRBJ2-2, with D perhaps matching TRBD1 (5 bases). V shed 3 bases and J shed 5 bases, with 10 bases lying between them. The CDR3 is 14 residues long. CDR1 MRHNA and CDR2 SNTAGT come from the germline V gene.